The 18 T cell receptor beta chains reported below all come from one sample, sequenced in a study of STAT3 mutations in large granular lymphocyte leukemia. Findings and caveats of the study: Every T-cell large granular lymphocyte leukemia patient had at least one immunodominant TCR beta clonotype.

Measured with immunoSEQ multiplex PCR; TCRdb has only the in-frame clones, and not every one. This sample has about 3,200 clones, with 85% to 90% found just once. What these receptors recognize is not known. Sequencing used peripheral blood mononuclear cells. Receptors were obtained from a man between 40 and 49 years old with T-cell large granular lymphocyte leukemia. Some clones in this sample may be carry-over from other donors' samples.

The chain has TRBV27 and TRBJ1-1; D gene uncertain. Between the trimmed V and J ends, which lost 0 bases and 0 bases, there was a span of 8 bases. Germline CDR1 reads MNHEY; CDR2 reads SMNVEV (reference sequence). This CDR3 contains 15 residues. As DNA, the CDR3 is TGTGCCAGCAGTTTATCGGCAGCTATGAACACTGAAGCTTTCTTT. Amino acids: CASSLSAAMNTEAFF.

The chain uses TRBV30 and TRBJ2-7; D unclear. Looked up from germline, CDR1 is GTSNPN and CDR2 is SVGIG (reference sequence). This CDR3 has 12 amino acids. The V end was cut by 1 base, the J end by 3 bases, with 7 bases between. CDR3 in DNA: TGTGCCTGGAGTGAACTCCTCTACGAGCAGTACTTC. Translated, it gives CAWSELLYEQYF.

This chain connects TRBV4-3 to TRBJ2-3; D uncertain. Looked up from germline, CDR1 is LGHNA and CDR2 is YSLEER. V lost 7 bases to trimming and J lost 5 bases, with 13 bases between them. CDR3 length: 13 residues. The CDR3 DNA is TGCGCCAGCACCCCATCGTCTGGAGATACGCAGTATTTT. Encoded protein: CASTPSSGDTQYF.

This rearrangement joins TRBV6-1 to TRBJ2-7; D possibly matches TRBD1 or TRBD2 (5 bases each). The CDR3 runs to 15 residues. V was pared by 7 bases and J by 5 bases, with 21 bases between. In germline, CDR1 is MNHNS, CDR2 SASEGT. The CDR3 bases are TGTGCCAGCATCCTAGAGGGGACCCTTGGCGACGAGCAGTACTTC. Its protein is CASILEGTLGDEQYF.

The chain recombines TRBV14 with TRBJ1-1; 7 nucleotides match TRBD1. CDR3 length equals 16 residues. V dropped 4 bases and J dropped 2; count of bases not matched to a gene: 10. The germline gives CDR1 SGHDN, CDR2 FVKESK. CDR3 sequence reads: CASSRSYRGGNTEAFF. CDR3 nucleotides: TGTGCCAGCAGCCGATCCTACAGGGGCGGAAACACTGAAGCTTTCTTT.

The CDR3 nucleotides are TGTGCCAGCTCACCCACTTCAGATACGCAGTATTTT. It translates to CASSPTSDTQYF. This chain connects TRBV18 to TRBJ2-3; D uncertain. Germline V gives CDR1 KGHSH, CDR2 LQKENI. V was pared by 3 bases and J by 4 bases, with 5 bases between. The CDR3 covers 12 residues.

The chain is built from TRBV6-5 and TRBJ1-6; D is unclear. CDR3 length equals 15 residues. V lost 6 bases to trimming and J lost 0 bases, with 9 bases between them. Per the germline V gene, CDR1 is MNHEY and CDR2 is SVGAGI. For the CDR3, the DNA is TGTGCCAGCAGCCCATGGAGCTCCTATAATTCACCCCTCCACTTT. Protein product: CASSPWSSYNSPLHF.

The gene calls are TRBV4-3 and TRBJ1-5, with D unclear. Trimming pared 0 bases from V and 2 bases from J, leaving 8 bases between. This CDR3 comprises 15 residues. Germline V gene sequence: CDR1 LGHNA, CDR2 YSLEER. CDR3 loop: CASSQDRTGNQPQHF. Here the CDR3 DNA reads TGCGCCAGCAGCCAAGATCGGACGGGCAATCAGCCCCAGCATTTT.

This chain joins TRBV20-1 and TRBJ2-7; no reliable D call. Per germline, CDR1 DFQATT and CDR2 SNEGSKA (reference sequence). The CDR3 runs to 11 residues. V lost 1 base and J 9 bases, leaving 10 bases between the germline ends. The CDR3 DNA follows: TGCAGTGCTAGAGCCCCCGATGGGCAGTACTTC. It encodes CSARAPDGQYF.

V gene TRBV6-1 combines with J gene TRBJ2-1, with D tentatively TRBD2 (5 bases). CDR3 length: 14 residues. With 5 bases removed from V and 3 bases from J, the gap between germline ends came to 11 bases. Germline CDR1 MNHNS, CDR2 SASEGT. The CDR3 loop is CASSRSGNYNEQFF. CDR3 nucleotides: TGTGCCAGCAGTCGTTCGGGGAACTACAATGAGCAGTTCTTC.

The rearrangement links TRBV6-5 to TRBJ2-7, with D hard to call. The CDR3 is 13 residues long. From germline, CDR1 is MNHEY and CDR2 SVGAGI. V lost 2 bases, J lost 2 bases, and 7 bases lay in between. The CDR3 here is CASSYGGPYEQYF. The CDR3 nucleotides read TGTGCCAGCAGTTACGGTGGACCCTACGAGCAGTACTTC.

The CDR3 spells CASSFGSDKQYF. CDR3 bases: TGTGCCAGCAGTTTTGGGTCCGATAAGCAGTACTTC. The chain has TRBV28 and TRBJ2-7; no clear D. Trimming took off 3 bases at V and 8 bases at J, with 11 bases between the two ends. Germline V gene sequence: CDR1 MDHEN, CDR2 SYDVKM. CDR3 length: 12 residues.

This clone was counted a single time. The chain uses TRBV7-9 and TRBJ1-2; 7 bases are a match to TRBD1. The CDR3 contains 14 residues. Germline trimming cut 3 bases from V and 4 bases from J; bases unmatched to any gene: 5. Germline V gene data show CDR1 as SEHNR and CDR2 as FQNEAQ (reference sequence). CDR3 sequence reads: CASSFQGVGYGYTF. The CDR3 region has the DNA TGTGCCAGCAGCTTTCAGGGGGTTGGCTATGGCTACACCTTC.

The genes are TRBV5-6 and TRBJ1-6; perhaps TRBD1 as D (5 bases). Trimming pared 4 bases from V and 8 bases from J, leaving 13 bases between. Germline CDR1 is SGHDT and CDR2 is YYEEEE. This CDR3 has 14 amino acids. The CDR3 bases are TGTGCCAGCAGCCCAGTGGGGCTTCATTCACCCCTCCACTTT. This encodes CASSPVGLHSPLHF.

This clone was detected only once. V usage is TRBV18 and J usage is TRBJ1-1, with 8 bases aligning to TRBD1. Trimming took 3 bases from V and 11 from J; bases not matched to a gene: 14. The germline CDR1 and CDR2 sequences are KGHSH and LQKENI. The CDR3 is made up of 15 amino acids. CDR3 sequence (DNA): TGTGCCAGCTCACCTGACAGGGGTAAGGGCTCGAGGGCTTTCTTT. This sequence encodes CASSPDRGKGSRAFF.

V usage is TRBV7-7 and J usage is TRBJ1-5; perhaps TRBD1 as D (5 bases). The CDR3 is 14 residues long. V lost 6 bases and J 1 base, leaving 10 bases between the germline ends. Looked up from germline, CDR1 is SSHAT and CDR2 is FNYEAQ (reference sequence). The chain's CDR3 is CASSRQWSNQPQHF. Here the CDR3 DNA reads TGTGCCAGCAGTAGACAGTGGAGCAATCAGCCCCAGCATTTT.

This clone was counted a few times. This chain connects TRBV27 to TRBJ2-3, with 7 bases fitting TRBD2. This CDR3 region has 13 residues. V lost 6 bases and J lost 5; bases outside the gene matches: 5. CDR1 and CDR2 from the germline V gene are MNHEY and SMNVEV (reference sequence). The CDR3 nucleotides are TGTGCCAGCAGCCCCACTAGCGAAGATACGCAGTATTTT. Translating it yields CASSPTSEDTQYF.

The V call is TRBV7-8, the J call TRBJ2-2; TRBD2 agrees at 9 bases. The germline V gene has CDR1 SGHVS and CDR2 FQNEAQ. V dropped 2 bases and J dropped 5; count of bases not matched to a gene: 6. CDR3 length equals 16 residues. CDR3 in amino acids: CASSLSRGGQTGELFF. The CDR3 coding sequence is TGTGCCAGCAGCTTATCGCGGGGGGGCCAAACCGGGGAGCTGTTTTTT.